These 32 T cell receptor beta chains were all obtained from the same sample, sequenced in a study of blood T cell repertoires in COVID-19. Clones were read by immunoSEQ multiplex PCR, and TCRdb kept only the in-frame ones, dropping some. Of 30,000 to 40,000 clones in the sample, approximately 83% are singletons; the top ten hold under 20%. Sequenced sample: peripheral blood. Source of these receptors: a woman aged 55-70 years with active COVID-19.

This clone was recorded only once. The CDR3 reads CASRGDSDYGYTF. For the CDR3, the DNA is TGTGCCAGCAGGGGAGACTCGGACTATGGCTACACCTTC. This chain uses TRBV28 with TRBJ1-2; D not resolved. V lost 6 bases and J 3 bases, leaving 11 bases between the germline ends. Germline CDR1 reads MDHEN; CDR2 reads SYDVKM. The CDR3 has 13 amino acids.

The chain is built from TRBV11-2 and TRBJ1-1; D is perhaps TRBD1 (6 bases). Germline CDR1 and CDR2: SGHAT and FQNNGV. This CDR3 has 13 amino acids. V gave up 3 bases and J gave up 8 bases, with 13 bases separating them. CDR3 in amino acids: CASSLGATVEAFF. CDR3 in DNA: TGTGCCAGCAGCTTGGGGGCGACGGTCGAAGCTTTCTTT.

By frequency in the sample, this clone is medium-sized (0.01 to 0.1%). CDR3 nucleotide sequence: TGTGCCAGCATTGCAGTACAGACGGCCACCTATGGCTACACCTTC. This codes for CASIAVQTATYGYTF. This chain uses TRBV2 with TRBJ1-2; D gene ambiguous. The V and J ends lost 7 bases and 4 bases respectively, with 19 bases between them. The CDR3 spans 15 residues. Germline CDR1 and CDR2: SNHLY and FYNNEI.

V and J are TRBV7-8 and TRBJ2-7; D is perhaps TRBD1 (6 bases). Germline CDR1 is SGHVS and CDR2 is FQNEAQ. Trimming removed 1 base at V and 7 bases at J, with 11 bases between. This CDR3 has 13 amino acids. In nucleotides, the CDR3 is TGTGCCAGCAGCTTAGTCCCTCAGGGGGAGCAGTACTTC. This gives the protein CASSLVPQGEQYF.

This chain joins TRBV5-5 and TRBJ2-1; D uncertain. The germline CDR1 and CDR2 sequences are SGHKS and YYEKEE (reference sequence). This CDR3 is built from 15 residues. Trimming removed 2 bases from V and 0 bases from J, with 9 bases in between. The CDR3 here is CASSFIAVSYNEQFF. The DNA for the CDR3 is TGTGCCAGCAGCTTTATTGCGGTCTCCTACAATGAGCAGTTCTTC.

The chain links TRBV6-6 to TRBJ2-3; 8 positions match TRBD2. This CDR3 region has 14 residues. The J segment lost 1 base and the V segment lost 6 bases, leaving 3 bases of the junction unmatched. CDR1 and CDR2 from the germline V gene are MNHNY and SVGAGI (reference sequence). CDR3 sequence (DNA): TGTGCCAGCAGCCCAGCGGGGGGCACAGATACGCAGTATTTT. Protein product: CASSPAGGTDTQYF.

The rearrangement uses TRBV6-5 and TRBJ2-7; D may be TRBD2 (6 bases). Germline CDR1 reads MNHEY; CDR2 reads SVGAGI. Trimming cost V 7 bases and J 2 bases, with 18 bases left between them. This CDR3 is built from 15 residues. In nucleotides, the CDR3 is TGTGCCAGCAAAACCACCGGGACTGGGCCCTACGAGCAGTACTTC. It yields the protein CASKTTGTGPYEQYF.

This chain joins TRBV18 and TRBJ2-7; the match to TRBD2 covers 7 bases. J lost 1 base, V lost 5 bases, and 5 bases had no gene match. Germline V gives CDR1 KGHSH, CDR2 LQKENI. This CDR3 spans 14 amino acids. The CDR3 DNA is TGTGCCAGCTCAGCGGGAGTTGGATCCTACGAGCAGTACTTC. It encodes CASSAGVGSYEQYF.

The genes are TRBV7-9 and TRBJ2-5; possibly TRBD2 for D (7 bases). This CDR3 has 15 residues. Germline V gives CDR1 SEHNR, CDR2 FQNEAQ (reference sequence). V was trimmed by 7 bases and J by 5 bases, leaving 20 bases between them. The CDR3, as DNA: TGTGCCAGCACTCCCAACGGGGGGCTGGGGGAGACCCAGTACTTC. This sequence encodes CASTPNGGLGETQYF. Filled out from reference TRBV7-9 and TRBJ2-5, the complete variable domain reads DTGVSQNPRHKITKRGQNVTFRCDPISEHNRLYWYRQTLGQGPEFLTYFQNEAQLEKSRLLSDRFSAERPKGSFSTLEIQRTEQGDSAMYLCASTPNGGLGETQYFGPGTRLLVL.

CDR3 nucleotides: TGTGCCATCTCGGGACAGGGGGGCTCCTACGAGCAGTACTTC. The encoded protein is CAISGQGGSYEQYF. The chain links TRBV10-3 to TRBJ2-7; 11 nucleotides align to TRBD1. The germline CDR1 and CDR2 sequences are ENHRY and SYGVKD. This CDR3 has 14 amino acids. J was trimmed by 0 bases and V by 8 bases; bases with no gene match: 3.

The rearrangement links TRBV12-3 or TRBV12-4 to TRBJ1-6; maybe TRBD1 (5 bases). This CDR3 is 13 amino acids long. Between the trimmed V and J ends, which lost 3 bases and 9 bases, there was a span of 9 bases. This CDR3 reads CASSFRQPSPLHF. DNA for the CDR3: TGTGCCAGCAGTTTTCGACAGCCTTCACCCCTCCACTTT.

The chain couples TRBV9 to TRBJ2-3, with D possibly being TRBD2 (6 bases). In germline, CDR1 is SGDLS, CDR2 YYNGEE. The CDR3 sequence is 14 residues long. V was cut by 4 bases and J by 0 bases, with 9 bases left in between. The CDR3 spells CASSLGTSTDTQYF. Written as DNA, the CDR3 is TGTGCCAGCAGCCTCGGGACTAGCACAGATACGCAGTATTTT.

The chain uses TRBV5-6 and TRBJ2-3; 10 bases are shared with TRBD2. Looked up from germline, CDR1 is SGHDT and CDR2 is YYEEEE. The V gene end was trimmed by 4 bases and the J gene end by 6 bases; junction bases not matched to a gene: 8. This CDR3 region has 15 residues. CDR3 sequence reads: CASSTGLANVDTQYF. The CDR3 DNA follows: TGTGCCAGCAGCACGGGACTAGCGAACGTTGATACGCAGTATTTT. Drawing the rest from reference TRBV5-6 and TRBJ2-3, the complete variable domain is DAGVTQSPTHLIKTRGQQVTLRCSPKSGHDTVSWYQQALGQGPQFIFQYYEEEERQRGNFPDRFSGHQFPNYSSELNVNALLLGDSALYLCASSTGLANVDTQYFGPGTRLTVL.

The CDR3 nucleotides read TGTGCCAGCATCCGGGGTAACTCACCCCTCCACTTT. Its protein is CASIRGNSPLHF. This chain uses TRBV28 with TRBJ1-6; D gene uncertain. The CDR3 extends over 12 amino acids. Trimming took off 7 bases at V and 10 bases at J, with 11 bases between the two ends. Germline V gene data show CDR1 as MDHEN and CDR2 as SYDVKM.

V is TRBV12-3 or TRBV12-4 and J is TRBJ2-2; D is perhaps TRBD2 (6 bases). This CDR3 spans 13 amino acids. Trimming left V 0 bases short and J 8 bases short, with 7 bases between. DNA of the CDR3: TGTGCCAGCAGTTTAGCTGGGAGGGGGGAGCTGTTTTTT. Translating it yields CASSLAGRGELFF.

The chain has TRBV5-1 and TRBJ1-2, with TRBD1 matching 9 bases. The CDR3 consists of 15 residues. The germline V gene has CDR1 SGHRS and CDR2 YFSETQ. V was clipped by 4 bases and J by 6 bases; unmatched bases: 10. CDR3 DNA: TGCGCCAGCAGCAGTCCGGGACAGGGAATCGATGGCTACACCTTC. Translating gives CASSSPGQGIDGYTF.

This chain connects TRBV19 to TRBJ2-3; no clear D. Germline V gene lookup returns CDR1 LNHDA and CDR2 SQIVND (reference sequence). Deletions cut 2 bases from V and 1 base from J, with 19 bases between. The CDR3 consists of 18 residues. The CDR3 reads CASSISGGSSQRTDTQYF. For the CDR3, the DNA is TGTGCCAGTAGTATAAGTGGCGGAAGCAGCCAGCGCACAGATACGCAGTATTTT.

The V call is TRBV28, the J call TRBJ1-5; D may be TRBD1 (5 bases). The CDR3 is 14 residues long. V lost 8 bases and J lost 5, with 16 bases in between. CDR1 is MDHEN and CDR2 is SYDVKM in the germline V gene. The CDR3 reads CASGGGNGDQPQHF. As DNA, the CDR3 is TGTGCCAGCGGGGGGGGTAATGGAGATCAGCCCCAGCATTTT.

This chain joins TRBV1 and TRBJ2-2; the table calls TRBD1, which could not be checked here. TRBV1 is an annotated pseudogene. The CDR3 spans 16 residues. CDR3 DNA sequence: TGCACCAGCAGCCTACGCGGCAGGGGGGACACCGGGGAGCTGTTTTTT. This codes for CTSSLRGRGDTGELFF.

The rearrangement links TRBV7-9 to TRBJ1-6, with TRBD1 matching 7 bases. The germline V gene has CDR1 SEHNR and CDR2 FQNEAQ (reference sequence). CDR3 length: 15 residues. The ends lost 6 bases at V and 5 bases at J; junction bases unmatched: 7. The CDR3 is CASSLQGLNNSPLHF. CDR3 DNA sequence: TGTGCCAGCAGTTTACAGGGGCTTAATAATTCACCCCTCCACTTT.

The CDR3 region is CSASIIGDYGYTF. DNA for the CDR3: TGCAGTGCTAGTATTATCGGAGACTATGGCTACACCTTC. The J gene is TRBJ1-2, the V gene TRBV20-1; D ambiguous. The CDR3 has 13 residues. V was trimmed by 3 bases and J by 3 bases, leaving 11 bases between them. Germline CDR1 DFQATT, CDR2 SNEGSKA (reference sequence).

The rearrangement joins TRBV7-8 to TRBJ2-1; 9 bases map to TRBD2. V lost 0 bases to trimming and J lost 4 bases; unmatched junction nucleotides: 4. The CDR3 covers 16 residues. From germline, CDR1 is SGHVS and CDR2 FQNEAQ. The CDR3 region has the DNA TGTGCCAGCAGCTTAGCCGGGGCGGGGGGGTACAATGAGCAGTTCTTC. Translating gives CASSLAGAGGYNEQFF.

The chain is built from TRBV11-3 and TRBJ2-1, with 9 bases lining up with TRBD2. CDR1 SGHNT and CDR2 YENEEA come from the germline V gene. The CDR3 sequence is 16 residues long. V was pared by 5 bases and J by 7 bases, with 12 bases of the junction left unmatched. The CDR3 region is CASSPGALAGFNEQFF. CDR3 sequence (DNA): TGTGCCAGCAGCCCCGGGGCGCTAGCGGGGTTTAATGAGCAGTTCTTC.

This clone showed up just a few times. The rearrangement links TRBV9 to TRBJ2-2; 7 bases agree with TRBD2. Germline V CDR1 and CDR2: SGDLS, YYNGEE. This CDR3 region has 18 residues. V gave up 2 bases and J gave up 5 bases; unmatched junction bases: 15. The CDR3 DNA sequence: TGTGCCAGCAGCGTTCAGGGAGGGGTAGCGGGCCTAACCGGGGAGCTGTTTTTT. Protein sequence: CASSVQGGVAGLTGELFF.

In its sample, this clone was seen once. V and J are TRBV10-3 and TRBJ1-6; D remains ambiguous. Germline V gene data show CDR1 as ENHRY and CDR2 as SYGVKD. Trimming cost V 7 bases and J 10 bases, with 17 bases left between them. The CDR3 totals 14 residues. The CDR3 nucleotides are TGTGCCATCACCGAGAGGGAGGGCTGGTCACCCCTCCACTTT. The encoded protein is CAITEREGWSPLHF.

This clone was detected only a few times. The rearrangement joins TRBV27 to TRBJ1-5, with 7 bases lining up with TRBD1. Germline V gene lookup returns CDR1 MNHEY and CDR2 SMNVEV (reference sequence). Germline trimming cut 6 bases from V and 9 bases from J; bases unmatched to any gene: 11. This CDR3 is built from 14 residues. The CDR3 reads CASSFRQGRGPQHF. CDR3 nucleotides: TGTGCCAGCAGCTTCAGACAGGGCCGAGGGCCCCAGCATTTT.

This chain links TRBV3-1 (or the pseudogene TRBV3-2) with TRBJ1-6, with 7 bases identical to TRBD1. CDR1 is LGHDT, CDR2 YNNKEL, per germline (reference sequence). The CDR3 extends over 16 amino acids. V gave up 1 base and J gave up 3 bases; unmatched junction bases: 3. The CDR3 DNA reads TGTGCCAGCAGCCAAGTCAGGGGGAGCTATAATTCACCCCTCCACTTT. Residues: CASSQVRGSYNSPLHF.

This clone was observed once. The genes are TRBV20-1 and TRBJ2-5; TRBD2 aligns across 9 bases. CDR1 is DFQATT and CDR2 is SNEGSKA in the germline V gene (reference sequence). Germline trimming cut 3 bases from V and 5 bases from J; bases unmatched to any gene: 7. The CDR3 runs 14 residues. CDR3 sequence reads: CSASSGGSRETQYF. Written as DNA, the CDR3 is TGCAGTGCTAGTAGCGGGGGCTCTCGGGAGACCCAGTACTTC.

The V gene is TRBV9, the J gene TRBJ2-5; 10 nucleotides align to TRBD2. The V gene's germline CDR1 is SGDLS and CDR2 YYNGEE. Germline trimming cut 0 bases from V and 9 bases from J; bases unmatched to any gene: 8. This CDR3 region has 15 residues. The CDR3 DNA follows: TGTGCCAGCAGCGTAGACAGCGGGGGGGCTGGGGCCCAGTACTTC. This gives the protein CASSVDSGGAGAQYF.

This rearrangement joins TRBV28 to TRBJ2-1, with D perhaps matching TRBD2 (6 bases). Trimming took 8 bases from V and 7 from J, leaving 12 bases between them. Germline V gene lookup returns CDR1 MDHEN and CDR2 SYDVKM. This CDR3 has 12 amino acids. CDR3 DNA: TGTGCCAGCGGGAGGAGAACGAATGAGCAGTTCTTC. It yields the protein CASGRRTNEQFF.

The chain carries TRBV12-3 or TRBV12-4 and TRBJ1-5; the D gene is possibly TRBD1 (5 bases). V gave up 2 bases and J gave up 4 bases, with 6 bases separating them. The CDR3 has 13 amino acids. This CDR3 is CASSLRGNQPQHF. The CDR3 region has the DNA TGTGCCAGCAGTTTACGGGGGAATCAGCCCCAGCATTTT.

The chain links TRBV9 to TRBJ2-2; 8 nucleotides line up with TRBD1. The CDR3 is 16 amino acids. Germline V gene lookup returns CDR1 SGDLS and CDR2 YYNGEE. Trimming took 4 bases from V and 1 from J; bases not matched to a gene: 6. Here the CDR3 DNA reads TGTGCCAGCAGCCAGGACAGGGTGGGGAACACCGGGGAGCTGTTTTTT. It encodes CASSQDRVGNTGELFF.